Each of the 27 T cell receptor beta chains below was sequenced from the same sample in a study of cytomegalovirus exposure and HLA in healthy donors (dated 2017 in TCRdb). The library came from the immunoSEQ multiplex PCR assay. For the multiplex PCR, a mixture combining 60 forward primers for TCR Vbeta segments and 13 reverse primers for TCR Jbeta segments was used. Here the immuneACCESS table is served through TCRdb, limited to in-frame sequences with V and J called. Missing clones are a known gap in these copies; in checked studies unresolved V genes cover under half, and the rest lacks a known reason. The sample profile shows 90,000 to 120,000 clones; roughly three quarters of them were found once. Of the sample, 11% is held by the ten largest clones. Sequences were obtained from PBMCs. The source of these receptors is a middle-aged man in good health and CMV-seropositive.

The chain recombines TRBV19 with TRBJ2-2, with D tentatively TRBD1 (7 bases). Germline CDR1 LNHDA, CDR2 SQIVND (reference sequence). This CDR3 has 14 residues. Between the trimmed V and J ends, which lost 11 bases and 0 bases, there was a span of 13 bases. The DNA for the CDR3 is TGTGCCGGAGGGGACAGTGCGAACACCGGGGAGCTGTTTTTT. It specifies CAGGDSANTGELFF.

The CDR3 loop reads CASSLDGQENIQYF. The CDR3 nucleotides read TGCGCCAGCAGCTTAGACGGACAGGAAAACATTCAGTACTTC. The chain is built from TRBV5-1 and TRBJ2-4; 7 bases agree with TRBD1. The CDR3 sequence is 14 residues long. Germline V CDR1 and CDR2: SGHRS, YFSETQ. V shed 2 bases, J shed 5 bases, and the junction held 4 bases outside the gene matches.

This clone was seen a handful of times. The rearrangement uses TRBV2 and TRBJ2-1; TRBD2 aligns across 10 bases. With V trimmed by 1 base and J by 4 bases, 7 bases remained unmatched. The CDR3 length is 17 residues. The V gene's germline CDR1 is SNHLY and CDR2 FYNNEI. The CDR3 loop is CASSEEVSSGGYNEQFF. CDR3 coding DNA: TGTGCCAGCAGTGAAGAAGTCTCTAGCGGGGGATACAATGAGCAGTTCTTC.

The J gene is TRBJ2-7, the V gene TRBV5-6; D ambiguous. This CDR3 is 16 amino acids long. Per germline, CDR1 SGHDT and CDR2 YYEEEE. V was cut by 4 bases and J by 2 bases, with 19 bases left in between. CDR3 region: CASSVASTLKTYEQYV. The CDR3 nucleotides are TGTGCCAGCAGCGTTGCTTCGACTCTAAAGACCTACGAGCAGTACGTC.

The rearrangement links TRBV28 to TRBJ1-2, with TRBD1 identical over 9 bases. CDR1 MDHEN and CDR2 SYDVKM come from the germline V gene. With V trimmed by 5 bases and J by 3 bases, 7 bases remained unmatched. The CDR3 contains 15 residues. The CDR3 loop reads CASSVTTGGDYGYTF. CDR3 DNA sequence: TGTGCCAGCAGTGTAACGACAGGGGGTGACTATGGCTACACCTTC.

The chain combines TRBV4-1 with TRBJ2-7, with 8 bases lining up with TRBD1. The CDR3 sequence is 17 residues long. Trimming removed 1 base from V and 2 bases from J; junction bases left unmatched: 10. Germline lookup yields CDR1 MGHRA and CDR2 YSYEKL. The CDR3 here is CASSQGPQDRAAYEQYF. The CDR3 nucleotides are TGCGCCAGCAGCCAAGGACCTCAGGACAGGGCTGCCTACGAGCAGTACTTC.

This sequence joins TRBV5-1 and TRBJ1-1; a weak D match, TRBD1 (6 bases). CDR3 length equals 14 residues. The germline V and J ends were trimmed by 4 bases and 1 base, with 11 bases remaining between them. Germline V CDR1 and CDR2: SGHRS, YFSETQ. The CDR3 spells CASSRTVGNTEAFF. DNA of the CDR3: TGCGCCAGCAGCCGGACAGTTGGGAACACTGAAGCTTTCTTT.

The chain uses TRBV2 and TRBJ2-5; 7 nucleotides line up with TRBD2. The V gene end was trimmed by 10 bases and the J gene end by 0 bases; junction bases not matched to a gene: 17. Germline values: CDR1 SNHLY, CDR2 FYNNEI. CDR3 length: 17 amino acids. The CDR3 DNA reads TGTGCCACCTCGTTTTGGGTTGGCGGGAGTGACCAAGAGACCCAGTACTTC. Translation gives CATSFWVGGSDQETQYF.

The chain joins TRBV30 to TRBJ2-7; perhaps TRBD2 as D (5 bases). This CDR3 comprises 13 residues. V dropped 0 bases and J dropped 4 bases, with 10 bases sitting between them. From germline, CDR1 is GTSNPN and CDR2 SVGIG (reference sequence). The CDR3 here is CAWSVLAPYEQYF. In DNA, the CDR3 is TGTGCCTGGAGTGTTTTAGCGCCATACGAGCAGTACTTC.

The chain uses TRBV11-2 and TRBJ2-3, with 13 nucleotides matching TRBD2. CDR3 length equals 16 residues. The germline V gene encodes CDR1 SGHAT and CDR2 FQNNGV. V lost 5 bases and J lost 3; bases outside the gene matches: 5. The CDR3: CASSLGLAGSTDTQYF. The CDR3, as DNA: TGTGCCAGCAGCCTGGGACTAGCGGGAAGTACAGATACGCAGTATTTT.

The V and J genes are TRBV27 and TRBJ2-5, with 8 bases identical to TRBD2. The CDR3 totals 16 residues. Germline V gene lookup returns CDR1 MNHEY and CDR2 SMNVEV (reference sequence). Unmatched junction bases numbered 11, after V lost 7 bases and J lost 1 base. Here the CDR3 reads CASNHRAGDPQETQYF. The CDR3 nucleotides read TGTGCCAGCAATCATAGAGCGGGAGATCCCCAAGAGACCCAGTACTTC.

The chain uses TRBV12-5 and TRBJ2-2; the match to TRBD2 covers 10 bases. The V gene's germline CDR1 is LGHNT and CDR2 FRNRAP. CDR3 length: 15 residues. CDR3 nucleotide sequence: TGTCCCGACCGGCTAGCGGGAGAAGGGACCGGGGAGCTGTTTTTT. The encoded protein is CPDRLAGEGTGELFF.

This clone was seen only a few times. The chain joins TRBV7-9 to TRBJ1-5; D might be TRBD1 (6 bases). The ends were cut back, 2 bases at V and 4 bases at J, with 6 bases in the middle. Germline V gene lookup returns CDR1 SEHNR and CDR2 FQNEAQ (reference sequence). The CDR3 has 13 amino acids. The CDR3 DNA is TGTGCCAGCAGCTTACAGGGGAATCAGCCCCAGCATTTT. It encodes CASSLQGNQPQHF.

Written as DNA, the CDR3 is TGCGCCAGCAGCTTGGCCGGGAGATCCGAGCAGTACTTC. Encoded protein: CASSLAGRSEQYF. The chain is built from TRBV5-1 and TRBJ2-7; D possibly corresponds to TRBD2 (6 bases). Trimming stripped 0 bases from V and 6 bases from J, with 10 bases between. The CDR3 is 13 residues long. Germline-derived CDR1 and CDR2 are SGHRS and YFSETQ.

This CDR3 reads CASRPTGDYGYTF. The CDR3 nucleotides read TGCGCCAGCAGACCTACAGGGGACTATGGCTACACCTTC. This chain connects TRBV5-1 to TRBJ1-2, with 7 positions matching TRBD1. The CDR3 runs to 13 residues. Germline V CDR1 and CDR2: SGHRS, YFSETQ. The J segment lost 3 bases and the V segment lost 5 bases, leaving 4 bases of the junction unmatched.

The rearrangement links TRBV9 to TRBJ2-3; TRBD1 agrees at 8 bases. The V and J ends lost 3 bases and 0 bases, in that order; junction bases with no gene match: 3. CDR3 size: 15 residues. Germline CDR1 and CDR2: SGDLS and YYNGEE. In DNA, the CDR3 is TGTGCCAGCAGCGAACGACAGGGGAGCACAGATACGCAGTATTTT. Translating it yields CASSERQGSTDTQYF.

This clone was detected only a few times. The V call is TRBV6-5, the J call TRBJ1-1, with a weak D call TRBD1 (5 bases). There are 14 residues in the CDR3. V was cut by 6 bases and J by 5 bases, with 16 bases left in between. The germline V gene encodes CDR1 MNHEY and CDR2 SVGAGI. CDR3 protein: CASSPAGVWTEAFF. The CDR3 nucleotides are TGTGCCAGCAGCCCCGCGGGGGTTTGGACTGAAGCTTTCTTT.

The J gene is TRBJ1-2, the V gene TRBV6-5; no definite D call. Germline loops: CDR1 MNHEY, CDR2 SVGAGI. V lost 4 bases, J lost 8 bases, and 20 bases lay in between. The CDR3 spans 15 residues. The CDR3 spells CASSSPGRVRRGYTF. The CDR3 DNA reads TGTGCCAGCAGTTCCCCCGGGAGGGTTCGTAGGGGCTACACCTTC.

This rearrangement joins TRBV18 to TRBJ2-5; D remains unclear. The CDR3 runs to 16 residues. The V gene lost 0 bases and the J gene lost 2 bases, with 13 bases spanning the gap. CDR1 is KGHSH, CDR2 LQKENI, per germline. The CDR3 nucleotides are TGTGCCAGCTCACCACCTGGGTTCGTGCGGCAAGAGACCCAGTACTTC. This sequence encodes CASSPPGFVRQETQYF.

This clone was seen just once. The chain has TRBV5-4 and TRBJ2-1, with D uncertain. The CDR3 totals 13 residues. The germline CDR1 and CDR2 sequences are SGHNT and YYREEE (reference sequence). Trimming removed 0 bases from V and 5 bases from J, with 6 bases in between. CDR3 loop: CASSLGKNNEQFF. The CDR3 DNA reads TGTGCCAGCAGCTTGGGTAAAAACAATGAGCAGTTCTTC. Supplemented by reference TRBV5-4 and TRBJ2-1, the full variable domain reads ETGVTQSPTHLIKTRGQQVTLRCSSQSGHNTVSWYQQALGQGPQFIFQYYREEENGRGNFPPRFSGLQFPNYSSELNVNALELDDSALYLCASSLGKNNEQFFGPGTRLTVL.

This clone was counted only a few times. V usage is TRBV27 and J usage is TRBJ1-3, with D possibly matching TRBD1 (6 bases). The V gene lost 5 bases and the J gene lost 7 bases, with 6 bases spanning the gap. The CDR3 covers 11 residues. Germline CDR1 MNHEY, CDR2 SMNVEV (reference sequence). This CDR3 reads CASSQGNTIYF. The CDR3 region has the DNA TGTGCCAGCAGTCAGGGGAACACCATATATTTT.

This clone was seen only a few times. The rearrangement uses TRBV7-2 and TRBJ2-7; no reliable D call. CDR1 SGHTA and CDR2 FQGNSA come from the germline V gene. V lost 4 bases to trimming and J lost 2 bases, with 9 bases between them. This CDR3 region has 13 residues. The DNA of the CDR3 is TGTGCCAGCAGCTACCAGGCTCCCTACGAGCAGTACTTC. This translates into CASSYQAPYEQYF.

This clone was picked up a small number of times. V and J are TRBV5-4 and TRBJ2-3, with a possible D match to TRBD1 (5 bases). The V and J ends lost 3 bases and 1 base respectively, with 12 bases between them. The length of the CDR3 is 15 residues. The germline V gene has CDR1 SGHNT and CDR2 YYREEE (reference sequence). CDR3: CASSSGYYGTDTQYF. The CDR3 bases are TGTGCCAGCAGCTCAGGGTACTATGGCACAGATACGCAGTATTTT. Drawing the rest from reference TRBV5-4 and TRBJ2-3, the complete variable domain is ETGVTQSPTHLIKTRGQQVTLRCSSQSGHNTVSWYQQALGQGPQFIFQYYREEENGRGNFPPRFSGLQFPNYSSELNVNALELDDSALYLCASSSGYYGTDTQYFGPGTRLTVL.

This sequence joins TRBV28 and TRBJ2-1, with TRBD1 matching over 7 bases. The length of the CDR3 is 19 residues. V was pared by 3 bases and J by 0 bases, with 14 bases of the junction left unmatched. Germline CDR1 is MDHEN and CDR2 is SYDVKM. The CDR3 nucleotides read TGTGCCAGCAGTTTCGACAGGGCTAAATTGGGTGCCTCCTACAATGAGCAGTTCTTC. Protein product: CASSFDRAKLGASYNEQFF.

This clone was seen more than once but under ten times. This chain connects TRBV2 to TRBJ2-1, with TRBD2 matching over 12 bases. V shed 2 bases, J shed 9 bases, and the junction held 8 bases outside the gene matches. This CDR3 region has 16 residues. CDR1 and CDR2 from the germline V gene are SNHLY and FYNNEI. DNA of the CDR3: TGTGCCAGCAGTGAATATGGACTAGCGGGATTGGTTGAGCAGTTCTTC. This sequence encodes CASSEYGLAGLVEQFF.

The chain combines TRBV4-1 with TRBJ2-5; tentative D call: TRBD1 (6 bases). This CDR3 has 15 residues. V lost 4 bases, J lost 5 bases, and 17 bases lay in between. The germline V gene has CDR1 MGHRA and CDR2 YSYEKL. CDR3: CASSPHEGQGETQYF. Here the CDR3 DNA reads TGCGCCAGCAGCCCACACGAGGGACAAGGGGAGACCCAGTACTTC.

There are a few counts of this clone. The genes are TRBV29-1 and TRBJ1-4, with D perhaps TRBD1 (5 bases). The germline V gene has CDR1 SQVTM and CDR2 ANQGSEA. The V gene lost 8 bases and the J gene lost 8 bases, with 21 bases spanning the gap. The CDR3 sequence is 14 residues long. The CDR3 DNA reads as TGCAGCCTCACTTCGACAGTCTTACAAGAAAAACTGTTTTTT. The encoded protein is CSLTSTVLQEKLFF. Supplemented by reference TRBV29-1 and TRBJ1-4, the full variable domain reads SAVISQKPSRDICQRGTSLTIQCQVDSQVTMMFWYRQQPGQSLTLIATANQGSEATYESGFVIDKFPISRPNLTFSTLTVSNMSPEDSSIYLCSLTSTVLQEKLFFGSGTQLSVL.